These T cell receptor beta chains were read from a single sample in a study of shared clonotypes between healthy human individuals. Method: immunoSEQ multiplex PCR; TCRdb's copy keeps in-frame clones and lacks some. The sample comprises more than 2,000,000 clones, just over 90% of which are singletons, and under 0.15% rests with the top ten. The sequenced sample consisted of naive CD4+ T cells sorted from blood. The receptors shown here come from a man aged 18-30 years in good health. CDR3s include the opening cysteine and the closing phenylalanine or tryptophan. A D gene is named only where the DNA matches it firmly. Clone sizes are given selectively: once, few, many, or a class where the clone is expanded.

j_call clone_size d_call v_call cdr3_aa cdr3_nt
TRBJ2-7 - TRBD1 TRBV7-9 CASAVQGGTGRSSYEQYF TGTGCCAGCGCCGTACAGGGGGGGACAGGGAGGAGCTCCTACGAGCAGTACTTC
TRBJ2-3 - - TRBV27 CASGPLQGGTQYF TGTGCCAGCGGACCCTTACAGGGCGGTACGCAGTATTTT
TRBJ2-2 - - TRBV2 CASTGDNGELFF TGTGCCAGCACAGGGGACAACGGGGAGCTGTTTTTT
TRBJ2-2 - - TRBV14 CASSQVRGSGELFF TGTGCCAGCAGCCAAGTCAGGGGTTCCGGGGAGCTGTTTTTT
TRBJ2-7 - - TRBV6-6 CASSYSNRVYEQYF TGTGCCAGCAGTTACTCGAACAGGGTCTACGAGCAGTACTTC
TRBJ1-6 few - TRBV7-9 CASSRGGNSPLHF TGTGCCAGCAGCCGGGGGGGTAATTCACCCCTCCACTTT
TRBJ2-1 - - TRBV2 CASSGQDFYNEQFF TGTGCCAGCAGTGGCCAAGACTTCTACAATGAGCAGTTCTTC
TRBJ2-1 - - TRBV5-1 CASSSTGGGRRNEQFF TGCGCCAGCAGCTCGACGGGGGGCGGGCGGCGGAATGAGCAGTTCTTC
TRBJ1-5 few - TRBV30 CAWSVGGDQPQHF TGTGCCTGGAGTGTGGGTGGGGATCAGCCCCAGCATTTT
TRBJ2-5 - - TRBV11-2 CASSLRTWGSFQETQYF TGTGCCAGCAGCTTAAGAACGTGGGGCAGTTTTCAAGAGACCCAGTACTTC
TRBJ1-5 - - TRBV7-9 CASSSDSSVNQPQHF TGTGCCAGCAGCTCGGACTCGAGTGTCAATCAGCCCCAGCATTTT
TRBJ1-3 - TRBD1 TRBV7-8 CASSPQGARGNTIYF TGTGCCAGCAGCCCGCAGGGGGCGCGAGGAAACACCATATATTTT
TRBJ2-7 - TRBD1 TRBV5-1 CASSPTPAGGVYEQYF TGCGCCAGCAGCCCTACTCCTGCAGGGGGAGTATACGAGCAGTACTTC
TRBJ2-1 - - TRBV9 CASSVVSGHYNEQFF TGTGCCAGCAGCGTAGTTAGCGGTCACTACAATGAGCAGTTCTTC
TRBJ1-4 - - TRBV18 CASSPGQDEKLFF TGTGCCAGCTCACCAGGGCAGGATGAAAAACTGTTTTTT
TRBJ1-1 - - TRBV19 CASSITLPNTEAFF TGTGCCAGTAGTATAACCCTGCCGAACACTGAAGCTTTCTTT
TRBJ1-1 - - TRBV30 CAWSVKAEAFF TGTGCCTGGAGTGTAAAGGCTGAAGCTTTCTTT
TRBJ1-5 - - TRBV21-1 CASSKGRDRGQNQPQHF TGTGCCAGCAGCAAAGGCCGGGACAGGGGACAAAATCAGCCCCAGCATTTT
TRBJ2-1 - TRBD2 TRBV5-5 CASSLMGTSGSKSYNEQFF TGTGCCAGCAGCTTGATGGGGACTAGCGGGAGTAAATCCTACAATGAGCAGTTCTTC
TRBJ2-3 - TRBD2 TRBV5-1 CASSPMAGGLTDTQYF TGCGCCAGCAGCCCGATGGCGGGAGGACTCACAGATACGCAGTATTTT
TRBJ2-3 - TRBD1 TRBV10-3 CAISPPSGTGGRDTQYF TGTGCCATCAGTCCACCCAGCGGGACAGGGGGCAGGGATACGCAGTATTTT
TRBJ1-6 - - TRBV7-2 CASSPLGGREVPLHF TGTGCCAGCAGCCCACTTGGTGGCAGGGAAGTACCCCTCCACTTT
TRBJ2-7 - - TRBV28 CASRGSRDEQYF TGTGCCAGCAGGGGGTCACGGGACGAGCAGTACTTC
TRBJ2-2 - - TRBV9 CASSRLGELFF TGTGCCAGCAGCCGGCTCGGGGAGCTGTTTTTT
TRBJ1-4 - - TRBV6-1 CASSASGLANEKLFF TGTGCCAGCAGTGCTTCTGGGTTAGCTAATGAAAAACTGTTTTTT
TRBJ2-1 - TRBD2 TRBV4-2 CASSQGRLALQNNEQFF TGTGCCAGCAGCCAGGGCCGACTAGCGCTTCAGAATAATGAGCAGTTCTTC
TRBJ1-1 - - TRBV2 CASSEGGPNTEAFF TGTGCCAGCAGTGAAGGAGGCCCGAACACTGAAGCTTTCTTT
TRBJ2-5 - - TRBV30 CAWSAGRQETQYF TGTGCCTGGAGTGCTGGGCGACAAGAGACCCAGTACTTC
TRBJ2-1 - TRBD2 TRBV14 CASSQEGLGGSNEQFF TGTGCCAGCAGCCAAGAAGGACTAGGAGGGAGCAATGAGCAGTTCTTC
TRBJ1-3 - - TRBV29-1 CSVEDRRGGKGIGAVGNTIYF TGCAGCGTTGAAGATCGGCGGGGGGGAAAAGGTATCGGAGCGGTTGGAAACACCATATATTTT
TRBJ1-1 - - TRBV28 CASKTGEEFTEAFF TGTGCCAGCAAGACAGGTGAGGAGTTTACTGAAGCTTTCTTT
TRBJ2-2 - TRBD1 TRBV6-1 CASSGRTGSTGELFF TGTGCCAGCAGTGGTCGGACAGGGAGCACCGGGGAGCTGTTTTTT
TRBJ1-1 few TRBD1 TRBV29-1 CSVPNRGTGNTEAFF TGCAGCGTCCCAAATCGTGGGACAGGGAACACTGAAGCTTTCTTT
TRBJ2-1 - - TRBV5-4 CASGISYNEQFF TGTGCCAGCGGGATCTCCTACAATGAGCAGTTCTTC
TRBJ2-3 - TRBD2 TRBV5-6 CASRGLAVSDTQYF TGTGCCAGCCGAGGACTAGCGGTCTCAGATACGCAGTATTTT
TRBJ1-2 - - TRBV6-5 CASSYSRENGYTF TGTGCCAGCAGTTACTCGCGGGAGAATGGCTACACCTTC
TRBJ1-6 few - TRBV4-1 CASSQGTQMPGNSPLHF TGCGCCAGCAGCCAAGGGACCCAAATGCCGGGCAATTCACCCCTCCACTTT
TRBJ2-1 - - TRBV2 CASKFREAKDNEQFF TGTGCCAGCAAATTTAGGGAAGCTAAGGACAATGAGCAGTTCTTC
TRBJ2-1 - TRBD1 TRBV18 CASSPGHEGAWTNEQFF TGTGCCAGCTCACCAGGGCACGAGGGGGCTTGGACCAATGAGCAGTTCTTC
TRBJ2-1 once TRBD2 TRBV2 CASSGRLAGSYNEQFF TGTGCCAGCAGTGGGCGACTAGCGGGCTCCTACAATGAGCAGTTCTTC
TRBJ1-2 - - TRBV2 CASSVYGGHGYTF TGTGCCAGCAGTGTGTACGGGGGGCATGGCTACACCTTC
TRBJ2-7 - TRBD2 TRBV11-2 CASSRRAGGLYEQYF TGTGCCAGCAGCCGGAGGGCGGGAGGCCTCTACGAGCAGTACTTC
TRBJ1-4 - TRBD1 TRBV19 CASSIVSGTGYEKLFF TGTGCCAGTAGTATAGTCTCCGGGACAGGGTATGAAAAACTGTTTTTT
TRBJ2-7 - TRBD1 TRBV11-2 CASSPRQGAYEQYF TGTGCCAGCAGCCCTAGACAGGGGGCCTACGAGCAGTACTTC
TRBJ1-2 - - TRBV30 CAWSVVGDGGYTF TGTGCCTGGAGTGTAGTGGGGGATGGTGGCTACACCTTC
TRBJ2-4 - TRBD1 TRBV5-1 CASRESRGRVSDIQYF TGCGCCAGCAGGGAGAGCAGGGGGCGCGTTTCGGACATTCAGTACTTC
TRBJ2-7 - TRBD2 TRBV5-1 CASSITSGIYEQYF TGCGCCAGCAGCATAACTAGCGGGATCTACGAGCAGTACTTC
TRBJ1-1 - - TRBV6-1 CASSGRNSVHKNTEAFF TGTGCCAGCAGTGGACGGAACAGCGTCCATAAGAACACTGAAGCTTTCTTT